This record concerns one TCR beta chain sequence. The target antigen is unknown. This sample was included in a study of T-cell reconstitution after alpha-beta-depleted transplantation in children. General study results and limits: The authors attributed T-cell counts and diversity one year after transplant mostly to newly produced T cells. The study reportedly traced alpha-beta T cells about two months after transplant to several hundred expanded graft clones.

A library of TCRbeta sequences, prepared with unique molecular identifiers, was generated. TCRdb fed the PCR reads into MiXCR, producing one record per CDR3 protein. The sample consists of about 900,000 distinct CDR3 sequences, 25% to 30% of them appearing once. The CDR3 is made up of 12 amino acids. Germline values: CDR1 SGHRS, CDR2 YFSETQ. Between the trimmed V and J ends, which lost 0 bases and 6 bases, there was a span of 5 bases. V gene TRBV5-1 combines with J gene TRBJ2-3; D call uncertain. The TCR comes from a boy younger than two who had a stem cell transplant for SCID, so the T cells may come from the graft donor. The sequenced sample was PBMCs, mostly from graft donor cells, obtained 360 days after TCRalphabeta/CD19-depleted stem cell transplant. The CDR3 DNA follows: TGCGCCAGCAGCTTGGCGTGGGATACGCAGTATTTT. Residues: CASSLAWDTQYF.